The clone carrying this T cell receptor (beta chain) was seen only a few times. Its antigen is not identified. Given a much more abundant clone one base away, this may be a read error. This sample was taken from a study of blood T cells in healthy people across ages. Study context: Per two T cells, about one barcoded beta molecule was captured through template switching. Study conclusions and caveats: Significant beta diversity loss was already apparent by age approximately 42, declining roughly linearly. Diversity estimated from one million T cells was considered an underestimate. Changes in expanded clonotypes were possibly confounded, as the CMV status of donors was unknown.

The ends were cut back, 8 bases at V and 1 base at J, with 7 bases in the middle. Germline CDR1 is MGHDK and CDR2 is SYGVNS. The CDR3 loop spans 12 amino acids. A second PCR of 7 to 11 cycles used a sample-barcoded 5' primer and a J-beta primer mix. TCRdb passed the 5' RACE reads through MiXCR, listing each CDR3 protein once. The sample gives roughly 2 million distinct CDR3 sequences, 40% to 55% of which show up once; 2.1% is in the top ten. This chain joins TRBV25-1 and TRBJ2-3, with D possibly matching TRBD2 (5 bases). The material sequenced was blood. This clonotype was sampled from a woman in her thirties or forties in good health. The chain's CDR3 is CASDGGTDTQYF. CDR3 in DNA: TGTGCCAGCGACGGGGGCACAGATACGCAGTATTTT.